This T cell receptor beta chain was identified in a study of CXCR3-negative and CXCR3-positive naive CD8 T cells. Study as a whole: The total count of TRB reads reached about 135 million, and each library contributed about 1.5 +/- 0.3 million.

Carrying UMI labels, the TRB cDNA libraries were prepared through 5' RACE. TCRdb reprocessed the 5' RACE reads, with one entry per CDR3 protein and no DNA. The repertoire table contains tens of thousands of distinct CDR3 sequences. Germline values: CDR1 DFQATT, CDR2 SNEGSKA (reference sequence). The CDR3 is 17 amino acids. Concerning this clonotype itself: Its antigen is as yet unknown.

Notes on the study in general: Naive cells that were CXCR3-positive had more hydrophobic TRB CDR3s (compared with CXCR3-negative naive cells). Naive CXCR3-negative and CXCR3-positive cells had similar TRBV-TRBJ usage; memory differed.

The TCR originated in a human donor in good health. Some clones in this sample may be carry-over from other donors' samples. The sample taken for sequencing was naive CXCR3- CD8+ T cells from blood. Subset here: CD45RO-CCR7+CD27+CD95- naive CD8+ T cells lacking CXCR3 (TNR3-). This chain uses TRBV20-1 with TRBJ2-1; TCRdb gives TRBD1 as the D gene, but with no DNA this cannot be confirmed. The CDR3 loop is CSARVETPLSSYNEQFF.